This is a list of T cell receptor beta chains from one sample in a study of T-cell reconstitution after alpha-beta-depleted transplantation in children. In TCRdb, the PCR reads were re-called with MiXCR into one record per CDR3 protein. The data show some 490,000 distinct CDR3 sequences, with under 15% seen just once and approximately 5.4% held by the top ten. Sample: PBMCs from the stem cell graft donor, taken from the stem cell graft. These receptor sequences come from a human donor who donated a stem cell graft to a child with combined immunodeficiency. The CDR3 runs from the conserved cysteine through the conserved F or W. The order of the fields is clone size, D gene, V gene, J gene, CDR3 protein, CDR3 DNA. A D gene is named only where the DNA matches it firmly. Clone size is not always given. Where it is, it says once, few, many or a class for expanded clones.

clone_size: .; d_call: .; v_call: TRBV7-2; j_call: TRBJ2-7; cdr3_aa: CASSLGAWSYEQYF; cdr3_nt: TGTGCCAGCAGCTTAGGGGCTTGGTCCTACGAGCAGTACTTC
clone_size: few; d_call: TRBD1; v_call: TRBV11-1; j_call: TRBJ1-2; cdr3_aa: CASSYTTGRSYGYTF; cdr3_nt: TGTGCCAGCAGCTACACGACAGGGAGAAGCTATGGCTACACCTTC
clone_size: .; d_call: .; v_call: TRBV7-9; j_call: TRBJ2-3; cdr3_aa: CASRKGLAPVYF; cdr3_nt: TGTGCCAGCCGAAAGGGATTGGCCCCGGTGTATTTT
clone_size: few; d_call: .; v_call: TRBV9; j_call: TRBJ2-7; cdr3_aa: CASSDLGEQYF; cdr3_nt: TGTGCCAGCAGCGACTTGGGCGAGCAGTACTTC
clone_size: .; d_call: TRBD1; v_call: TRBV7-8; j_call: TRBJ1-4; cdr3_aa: CASSLMGTGLSIGEKLFF; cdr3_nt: TGTGCCAGCAGCTTAATGGGGACAGGATTAAGTATTGGTGAAAAACTGTTTTTT
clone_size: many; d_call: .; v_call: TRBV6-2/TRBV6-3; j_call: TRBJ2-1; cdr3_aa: CASSPPGQSSYNEQFF; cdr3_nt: TGTGCCAGCAGTCCCCCGGGGCAAAGCTCCTACAATGAGCAGTTCTTC
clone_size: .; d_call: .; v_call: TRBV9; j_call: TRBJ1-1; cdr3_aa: CASSASGSTEAFF; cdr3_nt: TGTGCCAGCAGCGCTTCCGGGTCCACTGAAGCTTTCTTT
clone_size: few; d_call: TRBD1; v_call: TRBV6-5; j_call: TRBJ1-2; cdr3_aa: CASSYAKGAGGVNYGYTF; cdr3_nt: TGTGCCAGCAGTTACGCTAAGGGTGCAGGGGGAGTCAACTATGGCTACACCTTC
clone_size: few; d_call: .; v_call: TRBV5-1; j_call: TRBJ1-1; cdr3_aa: CASSLAINTEAFF; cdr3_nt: TGCGCCAGCAGCTTGGCCATAAACACTGAAGCTTTCTTT
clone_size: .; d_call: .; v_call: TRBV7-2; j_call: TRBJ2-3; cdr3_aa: CASSQGVIPQYF; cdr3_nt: TGTGCCAGCAGCCAAGGGGTTATTCCGCAGTATTTT
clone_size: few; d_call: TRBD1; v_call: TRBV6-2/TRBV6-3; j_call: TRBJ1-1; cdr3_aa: CASSYGTVPWNTEAFF; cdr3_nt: TGTGCCAGCAGTTACGGGACAGTGCCATGGAACACTGAAGCTTTCTTT
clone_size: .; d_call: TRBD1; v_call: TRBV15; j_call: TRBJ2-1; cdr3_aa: CATSKTGTASVGEQFF; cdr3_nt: TGTGCCACCAGCAAAACCGGGACAGCCTCTGTTGGGGAGCAGTTCTTC
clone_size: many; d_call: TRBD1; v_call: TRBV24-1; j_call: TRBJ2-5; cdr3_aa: CATGGQGSGETQYF; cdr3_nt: TGTGCCACAGGTGGACAGGGAAGTGGAGAGACCCAGTACTTC
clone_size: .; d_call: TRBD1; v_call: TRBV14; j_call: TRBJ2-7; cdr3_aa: CASSQDPGQGVYEQYF; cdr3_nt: TGTGCCAGCAGCCAAGATCCGGGACAGGGTGTTTACGAGCAGTACTTC
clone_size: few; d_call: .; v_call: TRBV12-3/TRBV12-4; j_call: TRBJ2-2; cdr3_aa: CASSPTQGPGELFF; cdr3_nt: TGTGCCAGCAGTCCCACCCAGGGGCCCGGGGAGCTGTTTTTT
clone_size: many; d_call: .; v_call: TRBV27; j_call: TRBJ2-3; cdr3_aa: CASSSPGAQGPTQYF; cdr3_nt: TGTGCCAGCAGTTCGCCGGGGGCACAAGGGCCTACGCAGTATTTT
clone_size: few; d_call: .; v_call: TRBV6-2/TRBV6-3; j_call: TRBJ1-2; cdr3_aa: CASRVGAGYGYTF; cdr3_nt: TGTGCCAGCCGCGTCGGGGCAGGCTATGGCTACACCTTC
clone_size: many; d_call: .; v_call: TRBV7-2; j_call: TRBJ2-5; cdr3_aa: CASSLVSAAGETQYF; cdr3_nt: TGTGCCAGCAGCTTAGTCTCAGCTGCCGGAGAGACCCAGTACTTC
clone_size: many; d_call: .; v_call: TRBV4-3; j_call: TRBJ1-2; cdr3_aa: CASSQDGRDYGYTF; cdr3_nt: TGCGCCAGCAGCCAAGATGGGCGGGACTATGGCTACACCTTC
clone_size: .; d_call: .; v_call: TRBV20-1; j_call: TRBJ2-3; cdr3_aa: CSASPAGDSTDTQYF; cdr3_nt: TGCAGTGCTAGTCCGGCGGGTGATAGCACAGATACGCAGTATTTT
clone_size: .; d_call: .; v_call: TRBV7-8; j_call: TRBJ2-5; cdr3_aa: CASSKQPGLQETQYF; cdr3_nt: TGTGCCAGCAGCAAACAACCGGGCCTGCAAGAGACCCAGTACTTC
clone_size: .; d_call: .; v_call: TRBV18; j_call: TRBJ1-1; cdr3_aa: CASSPRGVGTEAFF; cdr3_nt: TGTGCCAGCTCACCACGAGGAGTGGGGACTGAAGCTTTCTTT
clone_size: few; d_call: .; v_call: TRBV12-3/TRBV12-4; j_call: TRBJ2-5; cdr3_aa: CASSARGGGQETQYF; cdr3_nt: TGTGCCAGCAGTGCTAGGGGGGGTGGGCAAGAGACCCAGTACTTC
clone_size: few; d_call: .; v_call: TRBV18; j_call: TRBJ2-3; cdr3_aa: CATQAEVLDTQYF; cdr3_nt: TGTGCCACTCAGGCTGAAGTGCTGGATACGCAGTATTTT
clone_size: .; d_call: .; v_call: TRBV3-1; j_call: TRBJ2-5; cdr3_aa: CASSPSRASGTQYF; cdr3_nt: TGTGCCAGCAGCCCCTCCAGGGCCTCGGGGACCCAGTACTTC
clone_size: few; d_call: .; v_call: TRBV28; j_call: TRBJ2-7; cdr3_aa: CASSPASGTAGEQYF; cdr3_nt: TGTGCCAGCAGTCCCGCCTCGGGGACAGCGGGGGAGCAGTACTTC
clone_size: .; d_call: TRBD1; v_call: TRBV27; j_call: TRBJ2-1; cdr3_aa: CASSLGRQGVLNEQFF; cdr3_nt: TGTGCCAGCAGTTTAGGTCGACAGGGGGTCCTAAATGAGCAGTTCTTC
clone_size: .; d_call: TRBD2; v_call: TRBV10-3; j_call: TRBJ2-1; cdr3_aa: CAISSGLAGGGIYNEQFF; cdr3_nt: TGTGCCATCAGTTCCGGACTAGCGGGAGGGGGGATCTACAATGAGCAGTTCTTC
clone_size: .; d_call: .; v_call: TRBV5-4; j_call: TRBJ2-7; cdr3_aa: CASSLTGTPAYEQYF; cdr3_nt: TGTGCCAGCAGCCTGACAGGCACCCCCGCCTACGAGCAGTACTTC
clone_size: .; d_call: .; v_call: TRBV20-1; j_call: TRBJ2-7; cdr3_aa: CSAREAGAHEQYF; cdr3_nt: TGCAGTGCTAGAGAAGCCGGGGCCCACGAGCAGTACTTC